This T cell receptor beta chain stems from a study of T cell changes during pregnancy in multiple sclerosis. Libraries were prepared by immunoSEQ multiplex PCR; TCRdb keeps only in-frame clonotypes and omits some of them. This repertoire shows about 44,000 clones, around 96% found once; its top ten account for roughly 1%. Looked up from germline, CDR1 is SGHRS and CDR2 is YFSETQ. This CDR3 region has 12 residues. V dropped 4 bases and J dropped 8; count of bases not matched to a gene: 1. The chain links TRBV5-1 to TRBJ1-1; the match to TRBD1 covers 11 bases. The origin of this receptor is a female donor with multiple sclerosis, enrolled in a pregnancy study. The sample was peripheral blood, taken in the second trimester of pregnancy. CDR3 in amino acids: CASSRDRGEAFF. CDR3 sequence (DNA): TGCGCCAGCAGCCGGGACAGGGGGGAAGCTTTCTTT. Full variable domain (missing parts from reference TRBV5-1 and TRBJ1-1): KAGVTQTPRYLIKTRGQQVTLSCSPISGHRSVSWYQQTPGQGLQFLFEYFSETQRNKGNFPGRFSGRQFSNSRSEMNVSTLELGDSALYLCASSRDRGEAFFGQGTRLTVV.